The rows below give T cell receptor beta chains drawn from one sample of a study of shared clonotypes between healthy human individuals. Assay used: immunoSEQ multiplex PCR; TCRdb lists only in-frame clones, some missing. The sample records about 1.1 million clones, roughly 74% being singletons. The sample consisted of memory CD4+ T cells from PBMCs. Source of these receptors: a young man in good health. Some clones in this sample may be carry-over from other donors' samples. Both conserved end residues are part of each CDR3. D genes are given only for firm matches. Clone size is shown for a subset of rows, as once, few, many or a class of expanded clone.

TRBJ1-1 | . | TRBV27 | . | TGTGCCAGCAGTTTACAGGCAGGACCGAACACTGAAGCTTTCTTT | CASSLQAGPNTEAFF
TRBJ2-7 | . | TRBV27 | . | TGTGCCAGCAGTTTATCTGGCACCACCTACGAGCAGTACTTC | CASSLSGTTYEQYF
TRBJ1-1 | . | TRBV14 | few | TGTGCCAGCAGCCAATTGGGCAGATGGACTGAAGCTTTCTTT | CASSQLGRWTEAFF
TRBJ2-1 | . | TRBV30 | . | TGTGCCTGGAGGAAGACAGGACCCTACAATGAGCAGTTCTTC | CAWRKTGPYNEQFF
TRBJ1-2 | . | TRBV7-3 | . | TGTGCCAGCAGCCCCCCCGCGGGGCTATCCGGGGGCTACACCTTC | CASSPPAGLSGGYTF
TRBJ1-4 | TRBD1 | TRBV28 | . | TGTGCCAGCAGCACCAATAGACAGGGGCCAATTGAAAAACTGTTTTTT | CASSTNRQGPIEKLFF
TRBJ1-5 | . | TRBV28 | . | TGTGCCAGCCTGATGGGGGGCCTTACTTCGCCCCAGCATTTT | CASLMGGLTSPQHF
TRBJ1-4 | TRBD1 | TRBV5-1 | . | TGCGCCAGCAGCCGGGACAGGCCTAATGAAAAACTGTTTTTT | CASSRDRPNEKLFF
TRBJ1-5 | . | TRBV30 | . | TGTGCCTCTTCGTGGGGGGCGGCCCTAAGCAATCAGCCCCAGCATTTT | CASSWGAALSNQPQHF
TRBJ1-2 | . | TRBV30 | few | TGTGCCTGGGCAAGGGTAGGTGGCTACACCTTC | CAWARVGGYTF
TRBJ1-1 | TRBD1 | TRBV5-1 | . | TGCGCCAGCAGTCCGGACAGGGCTACGAACACTGAAGCTTTCTTT | CASSPDRATNTEAFF
TRBJ2-1 | TRBD2 | TRBV7-6 | . | TGTGCCAGCAGCTTAGAAGCATTAAGGTCTAGCGGGACGTGGAAGGATGAGCAGTTCTTC | CASSLEALRSSGTWKDEQFF
TRBJ2-1 | TRBD2 | TRBV4-1 | . | TGCGCCAGCAGCCCCTCGACTAGCGGGCGCTCCTACAATGAGCAGTTCTTC | CASSPSTSGRSYNEQFF
TRBJ2-2 | TRBD2 | TRBV11-2 | few | TGTGCCAGCAGCGTAGTTTGGGGGACGGGAGGGCCCTCCACCGGGGAGCTGTTTTTT | CASSVVWGTGGPSTGELFF
TRBJ2-4 | TRBD2 | TRBV28 | . | TGTGCCAGCAGTTTGATAGCGGGTCCTGCTGCGAACATTCAGTACTTC | CASSLIAGPAANIQYF
TRBJ2-3 | TRBD1 | TRBV5-4 | . | TGTGCCAGCAGCCTTAGGACAGGGGGTAGCACAGATACGCAGTATTTT | CASSLRTGGSTDTQYF
TRBJ2-7 | . | TRBV7-2 | few | TGTGCCAGCAGCCCCCGGGGGCGCGAGCAGTACTTC | CASSPRGREQYF
TRBJ1-4 | . | TRBV7-9 | . | TGTGCCAGCAGCACGACAAAGTCTAATGAAAAACTGTTTTTT | CASSTTKSNEKLFF
TRBJ2-4 | . | TRBV10-1 | . | TGCGCCAGCAGTGCGGGGGTCCAAAACATTCAGTACTTC | CASSAGVQNIQYF
TRBJ1-2 | . | TRBV30 | many | TGTGCCTGGAGTTATACCACAGGATACGCTAACCACTATGGCTACACCTTC | CAWSYTTGYANHYGYTF
TRBJ2-7 | . | TRBV27 | . | TGTGCCAGCAGTTTCGGCAGGGGTCGCGAGCAGTACTTC | CASSFGRGREQYF
TRBJ1-1 | . | TRBV18 | . | TGTGCCAGCTCCTGGGGGCTGAACACTGAAGCTTTCTTT | CASSWGLNTEAFF
TRBJ2-2 | TRBD2 | TRBV11-2 | . | TGTGCCAGCCGGACTAGCGGGAGACTCGCCGGGGAGCTGTTTTTT | CASRTSGRLAGELFF
TRBJ2-1 | TRBD2 | TRBV7-6 | . | TGTGCCAGCAGCTTATTACGCGGGAGTCCCCGGGGGGATGAGCAGTTCTTC | CASSLLRGSPRGDEQFF
TRBJ1-2 | . | TRBV4-3 | few | TGCGCCAGCAGCCTAGAAGCGGTCGGGGCGACTAACTATGGCTACACCTTC | CASSLEAVGATNYGYTF
TRBJ2-5 | . | TRBV6-6 | . | TGTGCCAGCAGTTACGCCCGAGGAATCCGAGAGACCCAGTACTTC | CASSYARGIRETQYF
TRBJ2-4 | . | TRBV27 | . | TGTGCCAGCAGTTTATTGGGGCTTATGAACATTCAGTACTTC | CASSLLGLMNIQYF
TRBJ2-1 | TRBD2 | TRBV28 | . | TGTGCCAGCAGTTTATGGGGGGCATCTAGCGGGAGGGCGGACGATGAGCAGTTCTTC | CASSLWGASSGRADDEQFF
TRBJ1-2 | . | TRBV28 | . | TGTGCCAGCAGCAGAGAGGCAAGGAGCTATGGCTACACCTTC | CASSREARSYGYTF
TRBJ2-3 | TRBD2 | TRBV30 | . | TGTGCCTGGAGTGTACCTACTAGCGGACACACAGATACGCAGTATTTT | CAWSVPTSGHTDTQYF
TRBJ2-2 | . | TRBV27 | . | TGTGCCAGCAGAGGGACTTCTCGCACCGGGGAGCTGTTTTTT | CASRGTSRTGELFF
TRBJ2-5 | TRBD1 | TRBV5-6 | . | TGTGCCAGCAGCTCGTACACAGGGGCGGAAGAGACCCAGTACTTC | CASSSYTGAEETQYF
TRBJ2-1 | . | TRBV9 | once | TGTGCCAGCAGCATAAGTCCAGCCCCCTACGGCAATGAGCAGTTCTTC | CASSISPAPYGNEQFF
TRBJ1-2 | . | TRBV28 | once | TGTGCCAGCAGACTGGGGGGGAAGCTAGGGTCGTGGGACACCTTC | CASRLGGKLGSWDTF
TRBJ2-1 | . | TRBV30 | . | TGTGCCTGGAGTGACTCCCTGGGGGGAAACAATGAGCAGTTCTTC | CAWSDSLGGNNEQFF